Presented here are 12 T cell receptor beta chains from one specimen sequenced in a study of cytomegalovirus exposure and HLA in healthy donors. Vbeta (60) and Jbeta (13) primers were used in the PCR. Sequencing was performed with immunoSEQ multiplex PCR; in TCRdb, only in-frame clones are kept and a portion is missing. Of fewer than 200,000 clones listed, around 79% are singletons. The sample consisted of PBMCs. These receptors all come from a man aged 35 to 55 in good health and CMV-seronegative.

V gene TRBV19 combines with J gene TRBJ2-2; D is perhaps TRBD2 (6 bases). The CDR3 is 16 amino acids. Germline CDR1 reads LNHDA; CDR2 reads SQIVND (reference sequence). V lost 7 bases to trimming and J lost 1 base, with 16 bases between them. This chain's CDR3 is CASKGPGRRNTGELFF. CDR3 coding DNA: TGTGCCAGTAAGGGTCCGGGGAGGAGGAACACCGGGGAGCTGTTTTTT. The whole variable domain, remainder taken from reference TRBV19 and TRBJ2-2, is DGGITQSPKYLFRKEGQNVTLSCEQNLNHDAMYWYRQDPGQGLRLIYYSQIVNDFQKGDIAEGYSVSREKKESFPLTVTSAQKNPTAFYLCASKGPGRRNTGELFFGEGSRLTVL.

This chain uses TRBV28 with TRBJ2-6; unclear D gene. This CDR3 is built from 15 residues. The V gene's germline CDR1 is MDHEN and CDR2 SYDVKM. V lost 10 bases to trimming and J lost 3 bases, with 16 bases between them. CDR3 sequence (DNA): TGTGCCACCCTACTTGAAGCCGTTGGGGCCAACGTCCTGACTTTC. Translating gives CATLLEAVGANVLTF.

V is TRBV7-9 and J is TRBJ2-3; 13 bases line up with TRBD2. In germline, CDR1 is SEHNR, CDR2 FQNEAQ (reference sequence). The ends lost 3 bases at V and 4 bases at J; junction bases unmatched: 1. The length of the CDR3 is 15 residues. The CDR3 spells CASSFGLAGADTQYF. The CDR3 nucleotides are TGTGCCAGCAGCTTTGGACTAGCGGGAGCAGATACGCAGTATTTT. Together with reference TRBV7-9 and TRBJ2-3, the CDR3 gives the full variable domain: DTGVSQNPRHKITKRGQNVTFRCDPISEHNRLYWYRQTLGQGPEFLTYFQNEAQLEKSRLLSDRFSAERPKGSFSTLEIQRTEQGDSAMYLCASSFGLAGADTQYFGPGTRLTVL.

This clone was detected only once. The chain employs TRBV7-6 and TRBJ2-5; 10 nucleotides align to TRBD2. The DNA end is more similar to TRBJ2-7, so the J call may be wrong. The length of the CDR3 is 16 residues. Germline CDR1 reads SGHVS; CDR2 reads FNYEAQ. Here the CDR3 reads CASSLASPSGRGEQYF. In DNA, the CDR3 is TGTGCCAGCAGCTTAGCGTCCCCCAGCGGGAGGGGCGAGCAGTACTTC.

In its sample, this clone was seen once. The junction departs from the called germline gene at one end, perhaps through a read error. The chain links TRBV28 to TRBJ2-6; 7 nucleotides match TRBD1. CDR3 length equals 15 residues. CDR1 is MDHEN, CDR2 SYDVKM, per germline. The CDR3 DNA sequence: TGTGCCAGCAGTTCGACAGGGTCCGGGGCCAACGGCCTGACTTTC. Amino acids: CASSSTGSGANGLTF.

The chain is built from TRBV7-6 and TRBJ2-3; 12 positions agree with TRBD2. CDR1 SGHVS and CDR2 FNYEAQ come from the germline V gene. J gave up 2 bases and V 2 bases, and 5 bases lay outside the gene matches. The CDR3 is 17 residues long. CDR3 nucleotides: TGTGCCAGCAGCTTAAGCCTAGCGGGAGGGCCCACAGATACGCAGTATTTT. Protein product: CASSLSLAGGPTDTQYF.

V and J are TRBV18 and TRBJ2-7; TRBD1 matches at 8 bases. This CDR3 is built from 15 residues. Germline lookup yields CDR1 KGHSH and CDR2 LQKENI. The V segment lost 2 bases and the J segment 4 bases; nucleotides outside the gene matches: 7. CDR3 sequence: CASSPVGQGPYEQYF. CDR3 sequence (DNA): TGTGCCAGCTCACCAGTCGGACAGGGACCTTACGAGCAGTACTTC.

The chain combines TRBV4-2 with TRBJ2-1; D is perhaps TRBD2 (5 bases). CDR1 LGHNA and CDR2 YNFKEQ come from the germline V gene. The CDR3 length is 16 residues. Trimming stripped 4 bases from V and 0 bases from J, with 13 bases between. CDR3 in amino acids: CASSLESGPSYNEQFF. In DNA, the CDR3 is TGTGCCAGCAGCCTCGAAAGCGGACCCTCCTACAATGAGCAGTTCTTC.

This clone appeared once. CDR3 nucleotide sequence: TGTGCCAGCAGTGATCCTAGACTAGCGGGAGATCGTGCCGAGCAGTACTTC. It is translated as CASSDPRLAGDRAEQYF. The rearrangement uses TRBV25-1 and TRBJ2-7; TRBD2 aligns across 12 bases. The junction had 12 bases not matched to a gene; V was cut back by 3 bases and J by 6 bases. Germline V lookup: CDR1 MGHDK, CDR2 SYGVNS. This CDR3 spans 17 amino acids.

This clone occurred once. This chain links TRBV28 with TRBJ2-7; D perhaps matches TRBD1 (6 bases). The CDR3 is 15 amino acids. Germline assignment: CDR1 MDHEN and CDR2 SYDVKM. Trimming shortened V by 5 bases and J by 0 bases, and 14 bases separated the two germline ends. CDR3 in amino acids: CASSPDRSRSYEQYF. The CDR3 bases are TGTGCCAGCAGTCCCGACAGGTCTCGCTCCTACGAGCAGTACTTC. The whole variable domain, filled in from reference TRBV28 and TRBJ2-7, reads DVKVTQSSRYLVKRTGEKVFLECVQDMDHENMFWYRQDPGLGLRLIYFSYDVKMKEKGDIPEGYSVSREKKERFSLILESASTNQTSMYLCASSPDRSRSYEQYFGPGTRLTVT.

The chain joins TRBV19 to TRBJ2-3; no definite D call. The V end was cut by 6 bases, the J end by 4 bases, with 8 bases between. Germline V gene sequence: CDR1 LNHDA, CDR2 SQIVND (reference sequence). This CDR3 is built from 12 residues. CDR3 bases: TGTGCCAGTAGCCCCCGGGCAGATACGCAGTATTTT. Encoded protein: CASSPRADTQYF.

The chain is built from TRBV4-2 and TRBJ2-3, with 10 positions matching TRBD2. The CDR3 length is 17 residues. Germline V gene lookup returns CDR1 LGHNA and CDR2 YNFKEQ. V shed 0 bases, J shed 5 bases, and the junction held 8 bases outside the gene matches. Here the CDR3 reads CASSQDGLAGEIDTQYF. Here the CDR3 DNA reads TGTGCCAGCAGCCAAGATGGGCTAGCGGGAGAGATAGATACGCAGTATTTT.